This T cell receptor gamma chain was sequenced in a study of gamma delta lymphoproliferative disorders and STAT genes. The overall study: The LymphoTrack Dx TCRG Assay amplified gamma chains from at least 50 ng of genomic DNA.

The receptor sequences were amplified from genomic DNA of peripheral blood mononuclear cells. TCRdb reanalysed the multiplex PCR reads with CATT. The repertoire holds approximately 2,200 gamma-chain clones, with 10% to 15% as singletons. By sample fraction, this clone is medium-sized (0.01 to 0.1%). V lost 8 bases, J lost 0 bases, and 8 bases stayed unmatched. This CDR3 spans 14 amino acids. The receptor's source is a human donor in good health. Specimen: blood. The rearrangement uses TRGV10 and TRGJ1 or TRGJ2. TCRdb is silent on the J gene; assignment here came from matching the DNA to germline. TRGV10 is known as an ORF, though its function is uncertain. The CDR3 loop reads CAAWDSENYYKKLF. In DNA, the CDR3 is TGTGCTGCGTGGGATTCCGAGAATTATTATAAGAAACTCTTT.